These 18 T cell receptor beta chains share one sample of origin, sequenced in a study of blood T cell repertoires in COVID-19. This table comes from immunoSEQ multiplex PCR, and its TCRdb copy is limited to in-frame clones, with some not included. The table lists a few hundred thousand clones, 90% of them singletons. Sequenced: PBMCs or T cells enriched from blood (not recorded which). Receptor source: a woman aged 18-29 years with acute COVID-19.

The count of this clone is one. The chain links TRBV28 to TRBJ2-1; 8 bases line up with TRBD2. The CDR3 runs to 15 residues. The junction had 10 bases not matched to a gene; V was cut back by 6 bases and J by 6 bases. Germline CDR1 and CDR2: MDHEN and SYDVKM. The CDR3 DNA is TGTGCCAGCAGCCTGGCGGGACTAGTACTCAATGAGCAGTTCTTC. Translating gives CASSLAGLVLNEQFF.

The table lists this clone with a count of one. This chain uses TRBV11-2 with TRBJ1-1; possible D gene TRBD1, 5 bases. This CDR3 has 16 amino acids. Trimming removed 1 base from V and 6 bases from J, with 18 bases in between. CDR1 is SGHAT and CDR2 is FQNNGV in the germline V gene. CDR3 protein: CASSLALSQGIAEAFF. The CDR3 DNA follows: TGTGCCAGCAGCTTAGCCCTCTCCCAGGGAATCGCTGAAGCTTTCTTT. The full variable domain, in which reference TRBV11-2 and TRBJ1-1 provide the parts outside the CDR3, is EAGVAQSPRYKIIEKRQSVAFWCNPISGHATLYWYQQILGQGPKLLIQFQNNGVVDDSQLPKDRFSAERLKGVDSTLKIQPAKLEDSAVYLCASSLALSQGIAEAFFGQGTRLTVV.

The chain has TRBV5-1 and TRBJ1-5; 9 bases line up with TRBD1. The V gene's germline CDR1 is SGHRS and CDR2 YFSETQ. V dropped 2 bases and J dropped 5; count of bases not matched to a gene: 2. The length of the CDR3 is 14 residues. CDR3 sequence (DNA): TGCGCCAGCAGCTTCGGGACAGGGTATCAGCCCCAGCATTTT. Translating it yields CASSFGTGYQPQHF.

V is TRBV6-5 and J is TRBJ1-4; possibly TRBD1 for D (6 bases). Germline V gene lookup returns CDR1 MNHEY and CDR2 SVGAGI. The CDR3 totals 13 residues. V was pared by 6 bases and J by 5 bases, with 10 bases between. The CDR3 spells CASSRTENEKLFF. For the CDR3, the DNA is TGTGCCAGCAGCCGGACAGAGAATGAAAAACTGTTTTTT.

The chain joins TRBV7-2 to TRBJ2-1; 10 nucleotides agree with TRBD2. V was pared by 1 base and J by 2 bases, with 11 bases of the junction left unmatched. There are 19 residues in the CDR3. Germline CDR1 and CDR2: SGHTA and FQGNSA. The chain's CDR3 is CASSLVGLAGEGTYNEQFF. The DNA for the CDR3 is TGTGCCAGCAGCTTAGTCGGGCTAGCGGGAGAGGGGACCTACAATGAGCAGTTCTTC.

This chain uses TRBV9 with TRBJ1-2; D unclear. CDR3 length: 15 residues. Between the trimmed V and J ends, which lost 0 bases and 0 bases, there was a span of 9 bases. CDR1 SGDLS and CDR2 YYNGEE come from the germline V gene. The CDR3: CASSVGSVTNYGYTF. The CDR3 region has the DNA TGTGCCAGCAGCGTAGGGTCAGTCACTAACTATGGCTACACCTTC.

The chain joins TRBV7-3 to TRBJ2-2, with 9 bases aligning to TRBD2. The CDR3 runs to 16 residues. The germline V gene has CDR1 SGHTA and CDR2 FQGTGA. After removal of 2 bases from V and 2 bases from J, the junction contained 3 bases not matched to a gene. CDR3 loop: CASSLLAGVNTGELFF. CDR3 bases: TGTGCCAGCAGCTTATTAGCGGGGGTTAACACCGGGGAGCTGTTTTTT.

The V call is TRBV29-1, the J call TRBJ2-1, with 11 bases lining up with TRBD2. The CDR3 contains 18 residues. Germline V gene data show CDR1 as SQVTM and CDR2 as ANQGSEA. This CDR3 reads CGGNPNTATSGAYNEQFF. The CDR3, as DNA: TGCGGAGGAAACCCCAACACAGCGACTAGCGGGGCTTACAATGAGCAGTTCTTC.

This chain joins TRBV5-1 and TRBJ2-2; D may be TRBD1 (7 bases). Trimming cost V 5 bases and J 4 bases, with 18 bases left between them. Germline V CDR1 and CDR2: SGHRS, YFSETQ. The CDR3 contains 16 residues. The CDR3 sequence: CASSYGRGVGTGELFF. Here the CDR3 DNA reads TGCGCCAGCAGTTACGGCAGGGGGGTCGGCACCGGGGAGCTGTTTTTT.

This sequence joins TRBV5-1 and TRBJ1-5; D is unresolved. From germline, CDR1 is SGHRS and CDR2 YFSETQ. The CDR3 sequence is 13 residues long. The V end was cut by 3 bases, the J end by 6 bases, with 10 bases between. CDR3 nucleotide sequence: TGCGCCAGCAGCTATGTACCAGGTCAGCCCCAGCATTTT. Protein: CASSYVPGQPQHF.

V is TRBV5-5 and J is TRBJ1-1; D perhaps matches TRBD1 (6 bases). Trimming stripped 1 base from V and 0 bases from J, with 13 bases between. The germline gives CDR1 SGHKS, CDR2 YYEKEE (reference sequence). The CDR3 is 16 amino acids. This CDR3 is CASSLLQGKVNTEAFF. In DNA, the CDR3 is TGTGCCAGCAGCTTGTTACAGGGCAAGGTGAACACTGAAGCTTTCTTT. The complete variable domain, with remaining parts taken from reference TRBV5-5 and TRBJ1-1, reads DAGVTQSPTHLIKTRGQQVTLRCSPISGHKSVSWYQQVLGQGPQFIFQYYEKEERGRGNFPDRFSARQFPNYSSELNVNALLLGDSALYLCASSLLQGKVNTEAFFGQGTRLTVV.

This chain uses TRBV7-2 with TRBJ1-3; 9 bases map to TRBD1. Trimming removed 0 bases from V and 5 bases from J; junction bases left unmatched: 5. Looked up from germline, CDR1 is SGHTA and CDR2 is FQGNSA. The CDR3 runs to 16 residues. The CDR3 DNA follows: TGTGCCAGCAGCTTAGCAGGACAGGGGAAAAGAAACACCATATATTTT. This sequence encodes CASSLAGQGKRNTIYF.

The J gene is TRBJ2-1, the V gene TRBV28; the match to TRBD1 covers 9 bases. The CDR3 sequence is 15 residues long. The ends lost 5 bases at V and 3 bases at J; junction bases unmatched: 5. In germline, CDR1 is MDHEN, CDR2 SYDVKM. The DNA for the CDR3 is TGTGCCAGCAGTCGTCCGACAGGGGGCTACAATGAGCAGTTCTTC. It specifies CASSRPTGGYNEQFF.

The gene calls are TRBV25-1 and TRBJ2-1; D is perhaps TRBD2 (5 bases). This CDR3 has 16 amino acids. Trimming took 1 base from V and 0 from J, leaving 10 bases between them. From germline, CDR1 is MGHDK and CDR2 SYGVNS. The CDR3 nucleotides are TGTGCCAGCAGTGAATCCTCGGCGGGCTCCTACAATGAGCAGTTCTTC. Protein: CASSESSAGSYNEQFF.

The genes are TRBV7-3 and TRBJ2-1; the match to TRBD1 covers 10 bases. Germline V gene data show CDR1 as SGHTA and CDR2 as FQGTGA. The CDR3 is made up of 15 amino acids. The V gene end was trimmed by 5 bases and the J gene end by 9 bases; junction bases not matched to a gene: 10. CDR3 protein: CASSRDTGTGVEQFF. The CDR3 region has the DNA TGTGCCAGCAGCCGCGATACTGGGACAGGGGTTGAGCAGTTCTTC.

The CDR3: CASSLIQGQVPEQYF. In nucleotides, the CDR3 is TGTGCCAGCAGTTTAATTCAGGGACAGGTACCCGAGCAGTACTTC. The rearrangement uses TRBV28 and TRBJ2-7, with 8 bases aligning to TRBD1. Losses at the gene ends were 2 bases for V and 6 bases for J; bases not matched to a gene: 9. This CDR3 spans 15 amino acids. From germline, CDR1 is MDHEN and CDR2 SYDVKM.

This sequence joins TRBV9 and TRBJ2-6; maybe TRBD1 (6 bases). V was clipped by 0 bases and J by 4 bases, with 14 bases between them. Germline-derived CDR1 and CDR2 are SGDLS and YYNGEE. CDR3 size: 17 residues. This CDR3 reads CASSVAGTRSGANVLTF. The CDR3 DNA sequence: TGTGCCAGCAGCGTAGCGGGGACAAGGTCAGGGGCCAACGTCCTGACTTTC.

The rearrangement uses TRBV7-8 and TRBJ2-7; 12 bases are a match to TRBD2. Germline V gives CDR1 SGHVS, CDR2 FQNEAQ. J lost 2 bases, V lost 3 bases, and 5 bases had no gene match. The CDR3 contains 16 residues. The CDR3 sequence: CASSLGRTSGAYEQYF. For the CDR3, the DNA is TGTGCCAGCAGCTTGGGCCGGACTAGCGGGGCCTACGAGCAGTACTTC. Looking up the rest from reference TRBV7-8 and TRBJ2-7 gives the full variable domain: GAGVSQSPRYKVAKRGQDVALRCDPISGHVSLFWYQQALGQGPEFLTYFQNEAQLDKSGLPSDRFFAERPEGSVSTLKIQRTQQEDSAVYLCASSLGRTSGAYEQYFGPGTRLTVT.